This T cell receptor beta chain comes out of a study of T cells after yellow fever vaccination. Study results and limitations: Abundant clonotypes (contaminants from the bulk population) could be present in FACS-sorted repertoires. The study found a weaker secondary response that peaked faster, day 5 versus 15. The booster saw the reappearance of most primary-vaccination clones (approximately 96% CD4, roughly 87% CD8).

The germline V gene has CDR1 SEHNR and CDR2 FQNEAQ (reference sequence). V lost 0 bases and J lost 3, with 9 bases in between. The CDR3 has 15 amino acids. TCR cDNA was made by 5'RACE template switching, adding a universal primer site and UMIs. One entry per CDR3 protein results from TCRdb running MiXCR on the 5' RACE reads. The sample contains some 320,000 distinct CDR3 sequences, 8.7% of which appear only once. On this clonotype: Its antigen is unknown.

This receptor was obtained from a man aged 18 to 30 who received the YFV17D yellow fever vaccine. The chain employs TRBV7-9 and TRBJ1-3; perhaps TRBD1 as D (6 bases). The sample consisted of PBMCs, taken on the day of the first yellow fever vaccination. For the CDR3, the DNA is TGTGCCAGCAGCTTAGCAGGGGGAAGTGGAAACACCATATATTTT. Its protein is CASSLAGGSGNTIYF.